This is a list of T cell receptor beta chains from one sample in a study of T-cell memory formation after mild COVID-19. TCRdb re-called the 5' RACE reads through MiXCR, storing one row per CDR3 protein. Seen here are around 340,000 distinct CDR3 sequences, about 16% observed once, and the top ten hold approximately 20%. Sequencing was done on a sample of PBMCs or a T cell subset sorted from them (not recorded which). These receptor sequences come from a man between 18 and 35 years old who had mild COVID-19 (a few samples of this study predate the infection). Cell type and time point are not known. Each CDR3 is given with its conserved first and last residue. The order of the fields is CDR3 length, V gene, J gene, clone size, D gene, CDR3 protein, CDR3 DNA. The D gene is left open where the match is weak. The size field is filled for only some rows; it gives once, few, many or a size class.

15	TRBV4-1	TRBJ1-5	few	TRBD1	CASSQTGVGNQPQHF	TGCGCCAGCAGCCAAACAGGGGTGGGCAATCAGCCCCAGCATTTT
13	TRBV10-3	TRBJ2-1	few	.	CAISELRGNEQFF	TGTGCCATCAGTGAATTGCGGGGCAATGAGCAGTTCTTC
15	TRBV7-2	TRBJ2-4	many	.	CASSPSQIAKNIQYF	TGTGCCAGCAGCCCCTCCCAGATAGCCAAAAACATTCAGTACTTC
15	TRBV12-5	TRBJ2-2	.	TRBD1	CASGSGQGNTGELFF	TGTGCTAGTGGATCGGGACAGGGAAACACCGGGGAGCTGTTTTTT
15	TRBV9	TRBJ1-1	few	.	CASSVGPGKNTEAFF	TGTGCCAGCAGCGTAGGACCGGGGAAGAACACTGAAGCTTTCTTT
16	TRBV5-5	TRBJ1-2	.	.	CASSLVYRRPFYGYTF	TGTGCCAGCAGCTTGGTGTACAGGAGACCTTTTTATGGCTACACCTTC
15	TRBV9	TRBJ2-2	.	.	CASSVGGKGPGELFF	TGTGCCAGCAGCGTAGGGGGAAAGGGCCCCGGGGAGCTGTTTTTT
14	TRBV6-5	TRBJ2-5	many	.	CASSSPVGVPAQYF	TGTGCCAGCAGTAGCCCCGTCGGGGTCCCAGCCCAGTACTTC
18	TRBV30	TRBJ1-2	.	.	CAWSVLGGMGLSVYGYTF	TGTGCCTGGAGTGTTCTCGGCGGGATGGGGCTGAGCGTCTATGGCTACACCTTC
16	TRBV7-3	TRBJ2-5	many	.	CASSLTGFTPEETQYF	TGTGCCAGCAGCTTAACGGGCTTCACCCCGGAAGAGACCCAGTACTTC
12	TRBV28	TRBJ2-5	many	.	CASSSAGEIQYF	TGTGCCAGCAGTTCCGCCGGAGAAATACAGTACTTC
11	TRBV19	TRBJ1-1	.	.	CASMGYTEAFF	TGTGCCAGTATGGGGTACACTGAAGCTTTCTTT
15	TRBV5-6	TRBJ1-5	.	TRBD1	CASSLGQGSNQPQHF	TGTGCCAGCAGCCTGGGACAGGGGAGCAATCAGCCCCAGCATTTT
12	TRBV12-3/TRBV12-4	TRBJ2-2	many	.	CASSPLTGELFF	TGTGCCAGCAGTCCACTCACCGGGGAGCTGTTTTTT
13	TRBV11-3	TRBJ2-3	few	.	CASSWDSADTQYF	TGTGCCAGCAGCTGGGATTCAGCAGATACGCAGTATTTT
17	TRBV6-2/TRBV6-3	TRBJ2-3	.	TRBD2	CASSYSSGSGVTDTQYF	TGTGCCAGCAGTTACTCGAGCGGTAGCGGGGTCACAGATACGCAGTATTTT
14	TRBV10-2	TRBJ2-4	.	TRBD1	CASSESRGPHIQYF	TGCGCCAGCAGTGAGTCAAGGGGGCCACACATTCAGTACTTC
16	TRBV28	TRBJ2-2	few	TRBD2	CASSRRGGMDTGELFF	TGTGCCAGCAGTAGGCGGGGGGGCATGGACACCGGGGAGCTGTTTTTT
10	TRBV29-1	TRBJ2-3	.	.	CSVFLDTQYF	TGCAGCGTTTTCTTGGATACGCAGTATTTT
16	TRBV9	TRBJ1-4	few	.	CASSVGYSSYNEKLFF	TGTGCCAGCAGCGTTGGTTATAGCAGTTATAATGAAAAACTGTTTTTT
14	TRBV7-2	TRBJ2-1	few	.	CASSLGGEENEQFF	TGTGCCAGCAGCTTAGGCGGGGAGGAAAATGAGCAGTTCTTC
14	TRBV7-9	TRBJ1-5	.	.	CASSLSTGLGPQHF	TGTGCCAGCAGCTTAAGTACAGGCCTGGGGCCCCAGCATTTT
15	TRBV6-6	TRBJ1-5	.	TRBD1	CASSLIGTDNQPQHF	TGTGCCAGCAGCCTCATAGGGACAGATAATCAGCCCCAGCATTTT
14	TRBV10-3	TRBJ1-4	.	TRBD1	CAISPGQGGEKLFF	TGTGCCATCAGCCCGGGACAGGGTGGTGAAAAACTGTTTTTT
16	TRBV9	TRBJ2-2	few	TRBD2	CASSVDGGGLTGELFF	TGTGCCAGCAGCGTAGACGGCGGGGGGCTCACCGGGGAGCTGTTTTTT
14	TRBV28	TRBJ2-2	few	.	CASSLTMNTGELFF	TGTGCCAGCAGTTTAACGATGAACACCGGGGAGCTGTTTTTT
15	TRBV20-1	TRBJ2-1	.	.	CSARAGGGSNNEQFF	TGCAGTGCTAGAGCAGGGGGGGGCTCTAACAATGAGCAGTTCTTC
18	TRBV14	TRBJ2-6	.	.	CASSSRTSAPSGANVLTF	TGTGCCAGCAGCTCTCGAACTTCAGCCCCCTCTGGGGCCAACGTCCTGACTTTC
15	TRBV18	TRBJ1-2	few	.	CASSPGGGLYYGYTF	TGTGCCAGCTCACCCGGTGGGGGGCTCTACTATGGCTACACCTTC
16	TRBV10-3	TRBJ2-3	few	.	CAISESYRASTDTQYF	TGTGCCATCAGTGAGTCCTACAGAGCTAGCACAGATACGCAGTATTTT
16	TRBV7-6	TRBJ2-1	.	TRBD1	CASSFPGTGHGNEQFF	TGTGCCAGCAGCTTCCCCGGGACAGGCCACGGGAATGAGCAGTTCTTC
12	TRBV29-1	TRBJ1-3	few	.	CSVEAAGNTIYF	TGCAGCGTTGAAGCAGCTGGAAACACCATATATTTT
14	TRBV20-1	TRBJ2-7	few	.	CSAAVWTDSYEQYF	TGCAGTGCTGCAGTTTGGACAGACTCCTACGAGCAGTACTTC
16	TRBV3-1	TRBJ2-2	.	TRBD1	CASSPRGQVVFGELFF	TGTGCCAGCAGCCCTCGGGGACAGGTGGTCTTTGGGGAGCTGTTTTTT
16	TRBV15	TRBJ2-3	few	.	CATSRRTNELTDTQYF	TGTGCCACCAGCAGGCGGACTAATGAGTTAACAGATACGCAGTATTTT
13	TRBV6-6	TRBJ1-1	few	.	CASTEGGGTEAFF	TGTGCCAGCACCGAAGGAGGGGGCACTGAAGCTTTCTTT
14	TRBV7-2	TRBJ2-3	.	.	CASSFRGTADTQYF	TGTGCCAGCAGCTTCCGGGGGACGGCAGATACGCAGTATTTT
14	TRBV15	TRBJ1-3	few	.	CATSRAGRGNTIYF	TGTGCCACCAGCAGAGCGGGCCGGGGAAACACCATATATTTT
15	TRBV5-1	TRBJ2-1	.	TRBD2	CASSLGLAPNEQQFF	TGCGCCAGCAGCTTGGGACTAGCGCCGAACGAACAGCAGTTCTTC
12	TRBV7-8	TRBJ2-3	many	.	CASSSQEDTQYF	TGTGCCAGCAGCAGCCAGGAGGATACGCAGTATTTT
15	TRBV4-1	TRBJ1-2	.	TRBD1	CASSQGGQQLYGYTF	TGCGCCAGCAGCCAAGGGGGACAGCAGCTCTATGGCTACACCTTC
14	TRBV4-3	TRBJ1-3	.	TRBD1	CASSQQQGGNTIYF	TGCGCCAGCAGCCAACAACAGGGGGGAAACACCATATATTTT
15	TRBV2	TRBJ2-1	many	.	CASSPVRGSYNEQFF	TGTGCCAGCAGTCCCGTCCGAGGCTCCTACAATGAGCAGTTCTTC
14	TRBV6-2/TRBV6-3	TRBJ2-5	.	.	CASSYSQGWETQYF	TGTGCCAGCAGTTACTCACAGGGATGGGAGACCCAGTACTTC
14	TRBV12-3/TRBV12-4	TRBJ2-1	.	.	CATLRNGAYNEQFF	TGTGCCACCTTACGAAACGGGGCCTACAATGAGCAGTTCTTC
15	TRBV5-1	TRBJ2-7	few	.	CASSPIRDPSYEQYF	TGCGCCAGCAGCCCCATAAGGGACCCGTCCTACGAGCAGTACTTC
15	TRBV3-1	TRBJ2-5	.	TRBD2	CASSPPGAGGETQYF	TGTGCCAGCAGCCCTCCAGGGGCGGGGGGAGAGACCCAGTACTTC
17	TRBV4-1	TRBJ1-3	.	.	CASSQDSRGRSGNTIYF	TGCGCCAGCAGCCAAGATTCCCGGGGAAGGTCTGGAAACACCATATATTTT
13	TRBV6-5	TRBJ2-1	.	.	CASSPRPRNEQFF	TGTGCCAGCTCCCCCAGACCGCGGAATGAGCAGTTCTTC
11	TRBV4-1	TRBJ1-2	.	.	CASRGPYGYTF	TGCGCCAGCAGGGGCCCCTATGGCTACACCTTC